This TCR beta chain appears in the sequencing data of a study of vaccination and CD4 T cells after COVID-19. Study summary: Overlapping spike peptides from SARS-CoV-2, HCoV-NL63, HCoV-OC43 and HCoV-229E served to stimulate the cells. Study-wide results and limits: From approximately 23 to 38, the median of SARS-CoV-2-reactive clonotypes rose without reaching significance.

This clonotype has only a few counts. As yet, its antigen is unknown. V was pared by 6 bases and J by 6 bases, with 10 bases of the junction left unmatched. The CDR3 contains 14 residues. Per germline, CDR1 MNHNS and CDR2 SASEGT. The treatment was: roughly ten-day PBMC culture with coronavirus spike peptide pools or control peptides (ViraFEST assay). Culture of 1.5 million to 2 million PBMCs per well took place with 8.5 to 10 IU/ml IL-2 and roughly 10 ug/ml peptide pools. The Oncomine TCR Beta short-read assay generated sequence data from the DNA of cultured CD4+ T cells. TCRdb redid the calling of the PCR reads with MiXCR, one entry per CDR3 protein. The sample has 20,000 to 25,000 distinct CDR3 sequences, more than 30% seen once.

This clonotype was sampled from a human donor who received a COVID-19 vaccine. V is TRBV6-1 and J is TRBJ1-1; 7 bases agree with TRBD1. The material sequenced was CD4+ T cells from blood, cultured in vitro, taken before SARS-CoV-2 vaccination. CDR3: CASSDSFRGAEAFF. The CDR3 nucleotides read TGTGCCAGCAGCGACTCCTTCAGGGGGGCTGAAGCTTTCTTT.